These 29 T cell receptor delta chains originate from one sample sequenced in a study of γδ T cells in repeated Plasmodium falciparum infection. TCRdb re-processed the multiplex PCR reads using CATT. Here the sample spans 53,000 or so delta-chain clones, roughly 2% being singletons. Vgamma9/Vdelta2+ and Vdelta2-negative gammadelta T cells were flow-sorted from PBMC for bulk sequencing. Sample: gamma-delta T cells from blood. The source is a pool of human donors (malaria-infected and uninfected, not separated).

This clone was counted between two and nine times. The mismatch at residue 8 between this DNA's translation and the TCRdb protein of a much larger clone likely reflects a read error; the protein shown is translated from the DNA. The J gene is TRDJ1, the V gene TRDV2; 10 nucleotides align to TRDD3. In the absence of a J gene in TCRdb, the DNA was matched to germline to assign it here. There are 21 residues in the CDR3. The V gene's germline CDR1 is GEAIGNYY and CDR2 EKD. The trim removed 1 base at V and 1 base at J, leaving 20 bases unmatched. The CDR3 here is CACDTVFPGDTRDPVTDKLIF. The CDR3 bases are TGTGCCTGTGACACGGTGTTTCCGGGGGATACGCGGGATCCCGTCACCGATAAACTCATCTTT.

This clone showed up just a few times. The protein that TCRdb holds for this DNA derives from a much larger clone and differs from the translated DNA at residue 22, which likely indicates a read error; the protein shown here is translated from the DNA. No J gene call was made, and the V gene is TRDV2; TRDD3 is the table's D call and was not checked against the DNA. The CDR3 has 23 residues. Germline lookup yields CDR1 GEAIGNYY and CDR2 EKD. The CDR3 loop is CACDTVESRLGDLGGPNTDKLTF. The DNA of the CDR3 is TGTGCCTGTGACACCGTGGAGAGCCGGCTGGGGGATCTTGGCGGTCCTAACACCGATAAACTCACCTTT.

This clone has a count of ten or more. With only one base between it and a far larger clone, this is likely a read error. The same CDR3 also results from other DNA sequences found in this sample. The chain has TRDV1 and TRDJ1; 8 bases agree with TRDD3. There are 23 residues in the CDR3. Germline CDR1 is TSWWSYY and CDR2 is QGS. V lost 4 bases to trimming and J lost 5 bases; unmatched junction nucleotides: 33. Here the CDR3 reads CALGVPSIPFHSTGGRAQDKLIF. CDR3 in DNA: TGTGCTCTTGGGGTTCCGTCTATTCCCTTCCACAGTACTGGGGGGCGGGCCCAGGATAAACTCATCTTT.

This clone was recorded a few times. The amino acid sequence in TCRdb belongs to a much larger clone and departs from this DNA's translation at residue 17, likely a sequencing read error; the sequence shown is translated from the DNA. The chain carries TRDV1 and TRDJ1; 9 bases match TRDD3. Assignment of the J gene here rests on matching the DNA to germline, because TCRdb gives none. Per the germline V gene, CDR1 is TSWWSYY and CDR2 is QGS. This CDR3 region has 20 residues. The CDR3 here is CALRGGGYPGILGYTDRLIF. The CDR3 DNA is TGTGCTCTTAGAGGAGGGGGATACCCTGGGATACTGGGGTACACCGATAGACTCATCTTT.

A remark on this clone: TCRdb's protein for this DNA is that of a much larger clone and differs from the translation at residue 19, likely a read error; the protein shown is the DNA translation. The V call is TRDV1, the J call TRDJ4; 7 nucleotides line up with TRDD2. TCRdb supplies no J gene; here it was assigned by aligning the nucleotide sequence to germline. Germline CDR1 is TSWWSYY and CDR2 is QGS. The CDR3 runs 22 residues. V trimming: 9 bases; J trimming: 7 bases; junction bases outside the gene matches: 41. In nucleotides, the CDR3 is TGTGCTCTGCTCCCTGTCCCGTTCCTACGATTCTCTAACGCCAGGTCCCCAGGACTCCTGATCTTT. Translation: CALLPVPFLRFSNARSPGLLIF.

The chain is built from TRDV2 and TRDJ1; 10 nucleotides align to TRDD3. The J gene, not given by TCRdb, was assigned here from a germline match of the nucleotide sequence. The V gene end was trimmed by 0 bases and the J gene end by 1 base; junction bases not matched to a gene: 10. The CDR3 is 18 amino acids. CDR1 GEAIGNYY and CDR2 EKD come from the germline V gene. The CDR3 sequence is CACDTFPALGDSTDKLIF. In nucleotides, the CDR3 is TGTGCCTGTGACACCTTCCCGGCTCTGGGGGATAGCACCGATAAACTCATCTTT.

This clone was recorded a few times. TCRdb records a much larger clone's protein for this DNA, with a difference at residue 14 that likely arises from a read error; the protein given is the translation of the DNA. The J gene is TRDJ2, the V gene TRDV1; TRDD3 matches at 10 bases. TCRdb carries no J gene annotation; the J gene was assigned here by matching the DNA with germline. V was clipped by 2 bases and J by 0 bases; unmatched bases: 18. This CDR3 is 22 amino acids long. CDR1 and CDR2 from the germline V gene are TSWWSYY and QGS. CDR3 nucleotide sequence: TGTGCTCTTGGGGAAGGGCGACTCCCTTGGGGGGATACGCGTTCTTTGACAGCACAACTCTTCTTT. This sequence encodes CALGEGRLPWGDTRSLTAQLFF.

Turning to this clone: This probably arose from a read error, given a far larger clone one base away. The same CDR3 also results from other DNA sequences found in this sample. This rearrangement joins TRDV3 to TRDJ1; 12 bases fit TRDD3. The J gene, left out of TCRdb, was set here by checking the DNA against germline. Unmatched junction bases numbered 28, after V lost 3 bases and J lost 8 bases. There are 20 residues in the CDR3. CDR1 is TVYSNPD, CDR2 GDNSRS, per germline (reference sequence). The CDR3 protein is CALITGLPPYWGIPTDKLIF. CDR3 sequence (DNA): TGTGCCTTGATAACAGGCCTTCCGCCGTACTGGGGGATACCGACAGACAAACTCATCTTT.

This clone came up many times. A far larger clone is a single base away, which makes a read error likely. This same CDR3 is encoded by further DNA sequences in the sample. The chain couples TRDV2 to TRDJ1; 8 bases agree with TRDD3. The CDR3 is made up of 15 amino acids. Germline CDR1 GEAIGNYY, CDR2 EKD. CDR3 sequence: CACDPLGDTTDKLIF. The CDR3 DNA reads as TGTGCCTGTGACCCTCTGGGGGACACCACCGACAAACTCATCTTT.

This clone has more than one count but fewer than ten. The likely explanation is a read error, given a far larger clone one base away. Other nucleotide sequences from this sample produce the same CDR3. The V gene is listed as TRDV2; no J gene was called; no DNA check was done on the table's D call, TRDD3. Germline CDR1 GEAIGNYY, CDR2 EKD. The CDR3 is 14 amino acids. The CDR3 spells CACDQRLGIPGSIF. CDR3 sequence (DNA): TGTGCCTGTGACCAAAGGCTGGGGATCCCTGGTTCCATCTTT.

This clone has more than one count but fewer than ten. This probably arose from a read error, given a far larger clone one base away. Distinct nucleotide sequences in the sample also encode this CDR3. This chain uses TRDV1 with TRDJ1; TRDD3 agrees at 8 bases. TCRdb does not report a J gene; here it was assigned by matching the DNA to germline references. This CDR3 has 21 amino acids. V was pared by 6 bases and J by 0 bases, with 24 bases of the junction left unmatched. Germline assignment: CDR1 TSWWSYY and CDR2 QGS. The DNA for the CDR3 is TGTGCTCTTGGAGAAGGGATCCTAAGTCGACTGGGGGTCATGTACACCGATAAACTCATCTTT. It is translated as CALGEGILSRLGVMYTDKLIF.

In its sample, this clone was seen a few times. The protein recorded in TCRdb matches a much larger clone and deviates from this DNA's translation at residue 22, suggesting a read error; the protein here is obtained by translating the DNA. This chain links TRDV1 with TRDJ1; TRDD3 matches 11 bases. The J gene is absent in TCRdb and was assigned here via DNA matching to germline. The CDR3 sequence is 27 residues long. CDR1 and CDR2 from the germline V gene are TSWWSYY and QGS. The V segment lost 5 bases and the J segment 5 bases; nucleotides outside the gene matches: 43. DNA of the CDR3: TGTGCTCTTGGGCGACGCTTTGCCCTCATAGACTTGCAGTACTGGGGGATATCTTTTAGTCCCCCGGATAAACTCATCTTT. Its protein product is CALGRRFALIDLQYWGISFSPPDKLIF.

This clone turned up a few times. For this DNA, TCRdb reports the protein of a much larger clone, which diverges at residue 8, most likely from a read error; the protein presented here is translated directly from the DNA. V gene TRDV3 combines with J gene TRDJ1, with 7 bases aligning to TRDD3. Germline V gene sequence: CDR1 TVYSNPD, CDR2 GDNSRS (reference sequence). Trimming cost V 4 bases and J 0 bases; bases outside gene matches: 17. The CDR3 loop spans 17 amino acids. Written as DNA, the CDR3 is TGTGCCTCCGCCTACGAAGGGCTTCTGGGGGACACCGATAAACTCATCTTT. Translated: CASAYEGLLGDTDKLIF.

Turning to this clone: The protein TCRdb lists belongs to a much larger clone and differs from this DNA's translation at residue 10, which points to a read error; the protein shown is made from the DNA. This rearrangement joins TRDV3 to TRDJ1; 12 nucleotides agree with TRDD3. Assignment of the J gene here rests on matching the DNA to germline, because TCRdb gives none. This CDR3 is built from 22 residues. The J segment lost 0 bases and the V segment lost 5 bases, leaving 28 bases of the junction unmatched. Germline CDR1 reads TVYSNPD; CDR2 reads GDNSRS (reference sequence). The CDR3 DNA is TGTGCCAACCGCCCCCGCTCCTACGCCCATACTGGGGGATACCGGTACACCGATAAACTCATCTTT. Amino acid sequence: CANRPRSYAHTGGYRYTDKLIF.

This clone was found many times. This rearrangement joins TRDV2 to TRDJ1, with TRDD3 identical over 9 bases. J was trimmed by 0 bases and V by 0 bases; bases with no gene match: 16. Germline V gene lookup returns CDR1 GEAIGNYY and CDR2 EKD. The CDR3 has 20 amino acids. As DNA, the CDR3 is TGTGCCTGTGACACCGTTTCATCCTACGGGTCTGGGGGATACACCGATAAACTCATCTTT. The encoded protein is CACDTVSSYGSGGYTDKLIF.

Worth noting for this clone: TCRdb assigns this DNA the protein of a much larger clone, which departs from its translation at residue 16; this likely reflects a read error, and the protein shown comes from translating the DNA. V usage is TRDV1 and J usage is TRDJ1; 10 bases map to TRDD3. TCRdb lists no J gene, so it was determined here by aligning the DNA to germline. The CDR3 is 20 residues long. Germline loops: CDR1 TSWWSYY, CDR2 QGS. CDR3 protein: CALGEHGYLYWGIHTEKLIF. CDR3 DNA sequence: TGTGCTCTTGGGGAACATGGCTACTTGTACTGGGGGATTCACACCGAGAAACTCATCTTT.

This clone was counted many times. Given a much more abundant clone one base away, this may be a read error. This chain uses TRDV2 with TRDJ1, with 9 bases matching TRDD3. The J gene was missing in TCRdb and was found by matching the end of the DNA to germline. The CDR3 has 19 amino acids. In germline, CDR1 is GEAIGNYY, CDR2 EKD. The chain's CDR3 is CACDTVGDYWGKHTDKLIF. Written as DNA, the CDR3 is TGTGCCTGCGACACCGTCGGGGATTACTGGGGGAAACACACCGATAAACTCATCTTT.

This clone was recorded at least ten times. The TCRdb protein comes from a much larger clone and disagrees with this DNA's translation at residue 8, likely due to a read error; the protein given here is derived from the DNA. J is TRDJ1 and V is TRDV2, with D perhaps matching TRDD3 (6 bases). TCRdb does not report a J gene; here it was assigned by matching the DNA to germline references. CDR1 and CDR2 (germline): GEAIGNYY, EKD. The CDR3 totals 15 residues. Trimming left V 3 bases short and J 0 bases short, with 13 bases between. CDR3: CACDSLGNNTDKLIF. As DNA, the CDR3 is TGTGCCTGTGACTCCCTGGGGAACAACACCGATAAACTCATCTTT.

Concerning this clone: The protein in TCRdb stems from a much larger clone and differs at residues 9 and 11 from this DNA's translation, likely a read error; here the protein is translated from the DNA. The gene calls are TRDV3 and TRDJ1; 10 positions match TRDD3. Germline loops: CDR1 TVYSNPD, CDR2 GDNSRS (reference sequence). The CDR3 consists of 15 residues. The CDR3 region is CAFRGYWGMPEKLIF. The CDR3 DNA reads TGTGCCTTTCGAGGTTACTGGGGGATGCCCGAGAAACTCATCTTT.

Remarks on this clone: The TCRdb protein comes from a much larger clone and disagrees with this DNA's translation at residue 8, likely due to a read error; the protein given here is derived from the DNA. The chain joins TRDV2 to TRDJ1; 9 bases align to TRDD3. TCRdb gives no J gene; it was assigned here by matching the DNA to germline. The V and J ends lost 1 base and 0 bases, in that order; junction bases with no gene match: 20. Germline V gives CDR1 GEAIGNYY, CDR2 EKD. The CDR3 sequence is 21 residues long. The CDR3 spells CACDTLLRGDTDLDNTDKLIF. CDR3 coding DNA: TGTGCCTGTGACACTCTTTTACGGGGGGATACTGACCTCGACAACACCGATAAACTCATCTTT.

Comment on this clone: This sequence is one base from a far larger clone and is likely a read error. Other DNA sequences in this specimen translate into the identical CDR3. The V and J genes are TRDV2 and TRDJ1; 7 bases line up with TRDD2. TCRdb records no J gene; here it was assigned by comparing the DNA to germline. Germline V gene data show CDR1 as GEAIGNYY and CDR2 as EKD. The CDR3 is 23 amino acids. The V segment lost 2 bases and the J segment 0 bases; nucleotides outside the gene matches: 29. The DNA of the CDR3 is TGTGCCTGTGACATGGTCGGATTCCTTCCAAACCTTCCTGCTGGAGCGTACACCGATAAACTCATCTTT. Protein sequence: CACDMVGFLPNLPAGAYTDKLIF.

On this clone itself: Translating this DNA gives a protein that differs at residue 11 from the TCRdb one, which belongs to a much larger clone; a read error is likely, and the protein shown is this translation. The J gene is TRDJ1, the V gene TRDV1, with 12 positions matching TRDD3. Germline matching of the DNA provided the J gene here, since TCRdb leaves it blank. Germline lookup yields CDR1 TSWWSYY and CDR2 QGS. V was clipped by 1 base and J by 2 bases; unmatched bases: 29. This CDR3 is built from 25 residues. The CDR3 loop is CALGEQGFSQALGDTISPWTDKLIF. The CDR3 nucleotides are TGTGCTCTTGGGGAACAGGGCTTCTCACAAGCACTGGGGGATACCATATCGCCGTGGACCGATAAACTCATCTTT.

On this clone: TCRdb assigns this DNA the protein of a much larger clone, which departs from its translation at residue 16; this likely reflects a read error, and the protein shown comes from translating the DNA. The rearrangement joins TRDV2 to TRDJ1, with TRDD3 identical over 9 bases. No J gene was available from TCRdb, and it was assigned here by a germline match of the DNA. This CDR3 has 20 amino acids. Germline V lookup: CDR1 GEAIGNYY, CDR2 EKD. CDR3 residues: CACDRLLGDSLDRHTGKLIF. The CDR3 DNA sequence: TGTGCCTGTGACAGACTGCTGGGGGATTCGCTAGACCGACACACCGGTAAACTCATCTTT.

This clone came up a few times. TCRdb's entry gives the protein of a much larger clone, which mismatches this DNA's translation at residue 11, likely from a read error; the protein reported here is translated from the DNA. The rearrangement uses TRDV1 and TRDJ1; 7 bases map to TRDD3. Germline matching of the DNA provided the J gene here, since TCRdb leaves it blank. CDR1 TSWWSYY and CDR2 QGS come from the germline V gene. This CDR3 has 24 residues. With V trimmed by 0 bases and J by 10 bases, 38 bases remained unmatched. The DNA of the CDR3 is TGTGCTCTTGGGGAACTCACTCCACTTCCATCCCGTTGGGGGTGGGGGAACGGTTATATGGGACTCATCTTT. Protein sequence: CALGELTPLPSRWGWGNGYMGLIF.

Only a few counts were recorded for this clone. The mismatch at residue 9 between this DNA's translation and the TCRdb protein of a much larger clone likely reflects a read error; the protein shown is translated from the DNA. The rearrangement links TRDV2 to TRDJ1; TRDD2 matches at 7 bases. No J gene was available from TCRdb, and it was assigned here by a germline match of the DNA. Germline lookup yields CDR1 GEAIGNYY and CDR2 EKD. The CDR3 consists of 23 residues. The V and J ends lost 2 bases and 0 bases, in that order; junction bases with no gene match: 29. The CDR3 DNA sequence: TGTGCCTGTGACATGGTCGGATTCTTCCCAAACCTTCCTGCTGGAGCGTACACCGATAAACTCATCTTT. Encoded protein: CACDMVGFFPNLPAGAYTDKLIF.

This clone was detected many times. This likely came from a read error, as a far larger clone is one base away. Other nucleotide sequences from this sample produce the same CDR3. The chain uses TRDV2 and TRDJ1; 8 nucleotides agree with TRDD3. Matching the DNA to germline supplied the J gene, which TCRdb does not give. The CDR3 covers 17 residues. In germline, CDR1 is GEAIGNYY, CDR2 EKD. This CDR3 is CACDTLLGGENTDKLIF. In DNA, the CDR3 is TGCGCCTGTGACACCTTACTGGGGGGGGAGAACACCGATAAACTCATCTTT.

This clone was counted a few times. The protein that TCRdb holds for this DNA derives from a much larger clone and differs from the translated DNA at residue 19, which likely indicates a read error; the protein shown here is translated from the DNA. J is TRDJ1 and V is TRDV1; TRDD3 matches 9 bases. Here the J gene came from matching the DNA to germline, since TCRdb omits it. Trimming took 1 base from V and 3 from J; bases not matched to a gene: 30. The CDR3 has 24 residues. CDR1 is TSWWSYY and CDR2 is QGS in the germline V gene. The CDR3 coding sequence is TGTGCTCTTGGGGAACGGGTCTGTCATGCTCGTAGGGGGATACTTCTTTTGTACGCCGATAAACTCATCTTT. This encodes CALGERVCHARRGILLLYADKLIF.

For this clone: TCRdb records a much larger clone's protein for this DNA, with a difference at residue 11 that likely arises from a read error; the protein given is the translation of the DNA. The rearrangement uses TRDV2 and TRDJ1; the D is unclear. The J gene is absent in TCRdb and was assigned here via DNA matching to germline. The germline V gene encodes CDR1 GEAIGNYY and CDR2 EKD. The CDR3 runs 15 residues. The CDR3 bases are TGTGCCTGTGACACCGTCCAGCGTAACACCGTTAAACTCATCTTT. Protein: CACDTVQRNTVKLIF.

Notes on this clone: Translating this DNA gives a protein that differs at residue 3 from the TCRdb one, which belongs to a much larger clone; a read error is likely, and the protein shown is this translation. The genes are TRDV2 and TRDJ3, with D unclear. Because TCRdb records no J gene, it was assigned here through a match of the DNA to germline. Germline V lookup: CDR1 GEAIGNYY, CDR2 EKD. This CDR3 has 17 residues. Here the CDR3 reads CAFDTLDGSWDTRQMFF. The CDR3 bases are TGTGCCTTTGACACCTTAGACGGCTCCTGGGACACCCGACAGATGTTTTTC.